Many counts were recorded for the clone carrying this T cell receptor beta chain. Germline V gene sequence: CDR1 SGHTA, CDR2 FQGNSA. With 2 bases removed from V and 0 bases from J, the gap between germline ends came to 11 bases. The CDR3 length is 15 residues. Preparation of the TCRbeta library was carried out with unique molecular identifiers. Using its own MiXCR run on the PCR reads, TCRdb lists one record per CDR3 protein. The sample has 45,000 to 55,000 distinct CDR3 sequences, about 10% seen once. The data originate from a study of T-cell reconstitution after alpha-beta-depleted transplantation in children.

This specimen was PBMCs, mostly from graft donor cells, taken 60 days after TCRalphabeta/CD19-depleted stem cell transplant. The chain couples TRBV7-2 to TRBJ2-7; D gene ambiguous. This TCR came from a male patient between 2 and 10 years old who had a stem cell transplant for chronic granulomatous disease, so the T cells may come from the graft donor. CDR3 DNA: TGTGCCAGCAGCTTAAGAAACGGCGGCTCCTACGAGCAGTACTTC. Residues: CASSLRNGGSYEQYF.